The rows below give T cell receptor beta chains drawn from one sample of a study of T cells in Graves' hyperthyroidism and ophthalmopathy. One entry per CDR3 protein results from TCRdb running MiXCR on the multiplex PCR reads. The sample yields roughly 600,000 distinct CDR3 sequences, about 14% seen once. Sequences were obtained from blood. Receptors were obtained from a woman between 50 and 59 years old with Graves' ophthalmopathy. Both conserved end residues are part of each CDR3. A D gene is named only where the DNA matches it firmly. Not every row has a clone size; where given, it reads once, few, many or a size class.

- TRBJ2-5 TRBD2 TRBV5-1 CASSLGGLAGGPSVETQYF TGCGCCAGCAGCTTGGGGGGGCTGGCGGGAGGCCCCTCGGTTGAGACCCAGTACTTC
many TRBJ1-5 - TRBV2 CASRGQNTQPQHF TGTGCCAGCAGGGGCCAGAACACTCAGCCCCAGCATTTT
few TRBJ2-3 - TRBV12-3/TRBV12-4 CASSFGTLPYF TGTGCCAGCAGTTTCGGAACGCTTCCGTATTTT
- TRBJ2-3 TRBD1 TRBV19 CASSATGLRTDTQYF TGTGCCAGTAGTGCGACAGGGCTCCGCACAGATACGCAGTATTTT
many TRBJ1-5 - TRBV2 CASSDGRAQPQHF TGTGCCAGCAGTGATGGAAGGGCCCAGCCCCAGCATTTT
- TRBJ2-3 TRBD1 TRBV24-1 CATAIGQGTDTQYF TGTGCCACCGCCATAGGACAGGGGACAGATACGCAGTATTTT
- TRBJ1-5 TRBD1 TRBV7-3 CASSLISGTDTQHF TGTGCCAGCAGCTTAATCAGTGGGACAGATACGCAGCATTTT
many TRBJ2-1 - TRBV10-3 CAIGPSAATNEQFF TGTGCCATCGGACCTAGCGCTGCCACAAATGAGCAGTTCTTC
many TRBJ2-2 - TRBV11-3 CASSGGADTGELFF TGTGCCAGCAGCGGGGGCGCAGACACCGGGGAGCTGTTTTTT
many TRBJ2-7 TRBD2 TRBV11-3 CASSGTSGSREQYF TGTGCCAGCAGCGGGACTAGCGGGAGTAGGGAGCAGTACTTC
few TRBJ2-1 - TRBV29-1 CSVEPETTYNEQFF TGCAGCGTTGAGCCGGAAACAACTTACAATGAGCAGTTCTTC
- TRBJ1-5 - TRBV5-1 CASSLAGGDSQQPQHF TGCGCCAGCAGCTTGGCCGGGGGCGATTCACAACAGCCCCAGCATTTT
many TRBJ2-3 TRBD2 TRBV20-1 CSARDGLAGTTDTQYF TGCAGTGCTAGAGATGGACTAGCGGGAACGACAGATACGCAGTATTTT
- TRBJ2-7 - TRBV4-1 CASSHNLASSYEQYF TGCGCCAGCAGCCACAACCTGGCGAGCTCCTACGAGCAGTACTTC
- TRBJ2-1 - TRBV6-2/TRBV6-3 CASSYGGPSYNEQFF TGTGCCAGCAGTTACGGGGGGCCTTCCTACAATGAGCAGTTCTTC
- TRBJ2-5 - TRBV11-2 CASSPDRDFGETQYF TGCGCCAGCAGCCCAGACCGGGACTTCGGAGAGACCCAGTACTTC
many TRBJ1-1 - TRBV5-4 CASSLPGAEAFF TGTGCCAGCAGCTTGCCAGGGGCTGAAGCTTTCTTT
few TRBJ2-5 - TRBV6-6 CASSYDSLNPKETQYF TGTGCCAGCAGTTACGACAGCCTTAACCCCAAGGAGACCCAGTACTTC
many TRBJ2-1 - TRBV5-1 CASSPSQVISSYNEQFF TGCGCCAGCAGCCCCTCTCAGGTGATAAGCTCCTACAATGAGCAGTTCTTC
- TRBJ2-2 - TRBV29-1 CSVDLTTTGELFF TGCAGCGTTGATTTAACTACCACCGGGGAGCTGTTTTTT
few TRBJ2-7 TRBD2 TRBV2 CASLEREGREQYF TGTGCCAGCTTGGAGCGGGAGGGCCGCGAGCAGTACTTC
few TRBJ2-7 - TRBV7-3 CASSLTGGVLNEQYF TGTGCCAGCAGCTTAACAGGGGGGGTACTGAACGAGCAGTACTTC
- TRBJ1-3 TRBD1 TRBV4-2 CASSPGPGGAGNTIYF TGTGCCAGCAGCCCGGGCCCAGGGGGCGCTGGAAACACCATATATTTT
few TRBJ2-1 TRBD2 TRBV10-3 CAISDSLGTSGNNEQFF TGTGCCATCAGCGATTCCTTGGGGACTAGCGGGAACAATGAGCAGTTCTTC
- TRBJ2-7 TRBD2 TRBV25-1 CASSESGGLAGVGPYEQYF TGTGCCAGCAGTGAATCAGGTGGACTAGCGGGAGTGGGTCCCTACGAGCAGTACTTC
many TRBJ1-1 TRBD1 TRBV27 CASSFSGTGVTEAFF TGTGCCAGCAGTTTCTCCGGGACAGGGGTGACTGAAGCTTTCTTT
- TRBJ2-7 - TRBV15 CATSLELGATYEQYF TGTGCCACCAGTCTGGAGTTAGGGGCGACCTACGAGCAGTACTTC
- TRBJ2-7 TRBD1 TRBV28 CASSLNRGVYEQYF TGTGCCAGCAGTTTGAACAGGGGGGTCTACGAGCAGTACTTC
many TRBJ2-7 - TRBV7-2 CASSLLTGRSGIKNEQYF TGTGCCAGCAGCTTACTAACAGGGAGGTCGGGGATAAAGAACGAGCAGTACTTC
many TRBJ1-4 TRBD1 TRBV7-3 CASSQRTGEKLFF TGTGCCAGCAGCCAAAGGACAGGAGAAAAACTGTTTTTT
- TRBJ2-7 - TRBV20-1 CSARDLVGRYEQYF TGCAGTGCTAGAGATCTAGTGGGACGTTACGAGCAGTACTTC
few TRBJ1-2 - TRBV20-1 CSADMAYGYTF TGCAGTGCCGACATGGCCTATGGCTACACCTTC
few TRBJ2-3 - TRBV4-2 CASSQAKTGSTDTQYF TGTGCCAGCAGCCAAGCAAAGACGGGCAGCACAGATACGCAGTATTTT
few TRBJ2-3 TRBD2 TRBV6-5 CASSYTRTSGSADTQYF TGTGCCAGCAGTTACACCCGGACTAGCGGGAGCGCAGATACGCAGTATTTT
few TRBJ2-7 TRBD2 TRBV10-3 CAISESLAGGSYEQYF TGTGCCATCAGTGAGTCGTTAGCGGGAGGCTCCTACGAGCAGTACTTC
- TRBJ2-1 - TRBV15 CATSRVYRSDYEQFF TGTGCCACCAGCAGAGTTTACAGGAGTGACTACGAGCAGTTCTTC
many TRBJ2-1 - TRBV20-1 CSAAGDGYNEQFF TGCAGTGCAGCTGGGGACGGCTACAATGAGCAGTTCTTC
- TRBJ2-3 TRBD2 TRBV7-3 CASSFPTSGRDTQYF TGTGCCAGCAGCTTCCCTACTAGCGGGAGAGATACGCAGTATTTT
many TRBJ1-6 - TRBV28 CASSSGNNSPLHF TGTGCCAGCAGTTCGGGGAACAATTCACCCCTCCACTTT
- TRBJ2-2 TRBD1 TRBV19 CASLEDRRFFTGELFF TGTGCCAGTCTAGAGGACAGGCGCTTCTTCACCGGGGAGCTGTTTTTT
few TRBJ2-2 - TRBV20-1 CSAPLAWGTGELFF TGCAGTGCACCCCTAGCGTGGGGTACCGGGGAGCTGTTTTTT
many TRBJ2-1 TRBD2 TRBV3-1 CASSQRTSRVPPEQFF TGTGCCAGCAGCCAAAGGACTAGCCGGGTTCCTCCGGAGCAGTTCTTC
- TRBJ2-5 TRBD1 TRBV18 CASSPGQGIFLYF TGTGCCAGCTCACCGGGACAGGGAATCTTTTTGTACTTC
many TRBJ1-1 TRBD1 TRBV28 CASSWTGPTEAFF TGTGCCAGCAGTTGGACAGGTCCCACTGAAGCTTTCTTT
- TRBJ1-1 - TRBV20-1 CSARDRKGNTEAFF TGCAGTGCTAGAGATAGAAAAGGAAACACTGAAGCTTTCTTT
many TRBJ2-5 - TRBV11-1 CASSTSGSETQYF TGTGCCAGCAGTACATCAGGGTCAGAGACCCAGTACTTC